This T cell receptor (beta chain) was retrieved from a study of T cell responses to AZD1222 COVID-19 vaccine. The table came from immunoSEQ multiplex PCR; TCRdb's copy has only in-frame clones and leaves some out. The table has approximately 180,000 clones, about nine tenths seen once. Germline CDR1 LNHDA, CDR2 SQIVND (reference sequence). CDR3 length: 13 residues. Trimming cost V 5 bases and J 6 bases, with 10 bases left between them. The sequence was obtained from an adult in good health. The chain combines TRBV19 with TRBJ2-2; D call uncertain. The starting material was peripheral blood, obtained on day 0 of AZD1222 vaccination. The CDR3 region is CASSRTVSGELFF. CDR3 sequence (DNA): TGTGCCAGTAGTCGGACCGTGTCCGGGGAGCTGTTTTTT. Combining the CDR3 with reference TRBV19 and TRBJ2-2 gives the whole variable domain DGGITQSPKYLFRKEGQNVTLSCEQNLNHDAMYWYRQDPGQGLRLIYYSQIVNDFQKGDIAEGYSVSREKKESFPLTVTSAQKNPTAFYLCASSRTVSGELFFGEGSRLTVL.